The rows below give T cell receptor beta chains drawn from one sample of a study of T cell changes during pregnancy in multiple sclerosis. The method was immunoSEQ multiplex PCR; TCRdb's version includes in-frame clones alone and lacks a portion of them. Of approximately 100,000 clones listed, about 94% are singletons. The sample in question was peripheral blood, obtained in the third trimester of pregnancy. The receptors derive from a female donor with multiple sclerosis, enrolled in a pregnancy study. CDR3s include the opening cysteine and the closing phenylalanine or tryptophan. The D gene is left open where the match is weak. Expanded clones get a size class; other rows say once, few or many, or leave the size out.

clone size	V gene	D gene	J gene	CDR3 protein	CDR3 DNA
once	TRBV7-2	NA	TRBJ2-1	CASSLEDRPIYNEQFF	TGTGCCAGCAGCTTAGAGGACAGACCCATCTACAATGAGCAGTTCTTC
NA	TRBV6-5	TRBD2	TRBJ2-1	CASSYGTGGFDEQFF	TGTGCCAGCAGTTACGGCACCGGGGGGTTCGATGAGCAGTTCTTC
NA	TRBV14	TRBD2	TRBJ2-5	CASSPAGVETQYF	TGTGCCAGCAGCCCTGCGGGGGTCGAGACCCAGTACTTC
once	TRBV18	NA	TRBJ1-5	CASSPGPGQPQHF	TGTGCCAGCTCACCAGGGCCTGGTCAGCCCCAGCATTTT
NA	TRBV25-1	TRBD1	TRBJ2-1	CASSDDRDRSYNEQFF	TGTGCCAGCAGTGATGACCGGGACAGGTCCTACAATGAGCAGTTCTTC
NA	TRBV19	NA	TRBJ1-4	CASIPRKASEKLFF	TGTGCCAGTATCCCGCGGAAGGCAAGTGAAAAACTGTTTTTT
once	TRBV7-2	TRBD2	TRBJ2-3	CASSFSGRRSTDTQYF	TGTGCCAGCAGCTTTAGCGGGAGAAGGAGCACAGATACGCAGTATTTT
NA	TRBV5-6	TRBD2	TRBJ2-3	CASSPVAGFNTDTQYF	TGTGCCAGCAGCCCCGTAGCGGGATTTAACACAGATACGCAGTATTTT
NA	TRBV5-1	TRBD1	TRBJ2-3	CASSSRQGVTDTQYF	TGCGCCAGCAGCTCCAGACAGGGGGTAACAGATACGCAGTATTTT
NA	TRBV25-1	TRBD2	TRBJ2-3	CASSDGAGGTDTQYF	TGTGCCAGCAGTGATGGAGCGGGAGGCACAGATACGCAGTATTTT